The entry that follows covers one T cell receptor (beta chain) sequence. Its cognate antigen is unknown. The data stem from a study of shared clonotypes between healthy human individuals. Study background: Contributing individuals were a couple of females and three males aged 18 to 49. Study outcomes and limitations: Relative to clonotypes present in all four donors, those not shared had lower generation probabilities.

As defined, naive CD8 cells were CD45RO-negative and positively selected for CCR7, with terminally differentiated effector memory CD45RA+ cells excluded. Germline V CDR1 and CDR2: LNHDA, SQIVND (reference sequence). V dropped 7 bases and J dropped 8 bases, with 14 bases sitting between them. The length of the CDR3 is 12 residues. Repertoires were generated with immunoSEQ multiplex PCR, while TCRdb's copy carries only in-frame clones and drops some. Among under 2,000,000 clones listed, over 85% were seen once. The V call is TRBV19, the J call TRBJ1-2; possibly TRBD1 for D (6 bases). The sequencing input was naive CD8+ T cells sorted from blood. This clonotype was sampled from a man between 18 and 35 years old in good health. CDR3 DNA sequence: TGTGCCAGTATCGATCAGGGGATCGGCTACACCTTC. It specifies CASIDQGIGYTF.